This TCR beta chain was captured in a study of lymphopenia after photon versus proton radiotherapy. Study-level points and caveats: Authors raise, but do not show, better survival with proton therapy. Relative stability marked proton patients; photon patients lost diversity and naive cells. After the lymphocyte nadir, photon-treated repertoires showed oligoclonal expansion, especially of CD8+ Temra cells.

Only in-frame clones appear in the TCRdb table, and some are missing; sequencing was by immunoSEQ multiplex PCR. The sample has fewer than 35,000 clones; about 90% are singletons. The CDR3 has 13 amino acids. V was clipped by 4 bases and J by 1 base, with 10 bases between them. CDR1 and CDR2 (germline): SQVTM, ANQGSEA. In regard to this clone: Its antigen is not known.

This receptor was taken from a woman aged 45-65 years with pancreatic cancer. The rearrangement joins TRBV29-1 to TRBJ1-1, with TRBD1 as a possible D gene (5 bases). The sample in question was peripheral blood, obtained from a patient treated with photon-based radiotherapy. CDR3: CSVGQGGNTEAFF. DNA of the CDR3: TGCAGCGTTGGGCAGGGTGGGAACACTGAAGCTTTCTTT.